This T cell receptor beta chain was found in a study of CXCR3-negative and CXCR3-positive naive CD8 T cells. Study-level results: Hydrophobicity was higher for TRB CDR3s found in CXCR3-positive naive cells than in CXCR3-negative naive cells.

Germline V lookup: CDR1 SGHVS, CDR2 FQNEAQ. CDR3 length: 15 residues. On this clonotype: The target antigen is unknown.

UMI-labeled 5' RACE yielded the TRB cDNA libraries. After re-calling the 5' RACE reads, TCRdb lists one entry per CDR3 protein, DNA absent. The table lists about 120,000 distinct CDR3 sequences, with about 0.34% in the top ten. The sample taken for sequencing was naive CXCR3+ CD8+ T cells from blood. The subset denotes: CD45RO-CCR7+CD27+CD95- naive CD8+ T cells expressing CXCR3 (TNR3+). The chain combines TRBV7-8 with TRBJ1-3; there is no DNA to check the TCRdb D call of TRBD1. This sequence was found in a human donor in good health. Some clones in this sample may be carry-over from other donors' samples. The CDR3 is CASSLLGASGNTIYF.